The 8 T cell receptor beta chains in this list originate from one sample, sequenced in a study of T cells after yellow fever vaccination (dated by TCRdb to the late 2010s). The sample's treatment or condition, from its label and the paper: live attenuated yellow fever vaccine strain. Receptors were amplified or captured by 5' RACE. Sequencer: Illumina HiSeq 2500. TCRdb trimmed the raw reads at Q25, called clones with MiXCR and kept productive beta chains. Rows are unified per CDR3 protein, each entry keeping the most common DNA and genes. This sample lists tens of thousands of distinct CDR3 sequences; approximately 7% were detected once. The top ten hold 36% of the sample. Sample: CD8+ T cells sorted from PBMCs, taken 15 days after the yellow fever booster vaccination. Receptors originate from a man aged 25-45 years who received the YFV17D yellow fever vaccine.

This clonotype appeared many times. The gene calls are TRBV16 and TRBJ1-2; D is ambiguous. The CDR3 has 12 amino acids. Germline-derived CDR1 and CDR2 are KGHSY and FQNENV. The V end was cut by 2 bases, the J end by 9 bases, with 10 bases between. CDR3: CASSQTTRRYTF. Written as DNA, the CDR3 is TGTGCCAGCAGCCAAACTACTCGACGCTACACCTTC.

This clonotype was recorded at least ten times. The chain joins TRBV12-3 or TRBV12-4 to TRBJ2-7; D may be TRBD1 or TRBD2 (6 bases each). This CDR3 is 12 amino acids long. V gave up 8 bases and J gave up 5 bases, with 13 bases separating them. The CDR3 spells CASGEGGHEQYF. For the CDR3, the DNA is TGTGCCAGCGGCGAGGGGGGCCACGAGCAGTACTTC.

This clonotype counts as medium-sized. This sequence joins TRBV7-2 and TRBJ2-5; D might be TRBD1 or TRBD2, each matching 5 bases. CDR3 length: 17 residues. The germline V and J ends were trimmed by 4 bases and 7 bases, with 25 bases remaining between them. The V gene's germline CDR1 is SGHTA and CDR2 FQGNSA. The CDR3 nucleotides are TGTGCCAGCAGCTCTTCCCACGGGACCCCCCTTCAAAGGACCCAGTACTTC. This translates into CASSSSHGTPLQRTQYF.

This clonotype has only one observation. This may be a read error, as it is one base from a much larger clone. The chain links TRBV18 to TRBJ2-1, with TRBD2 as a possible D gene (5 bases). The CDR3 has 15 residues. Germline assignment: CDR1 KGHSH and CDR2 LQKENI. CDR3 in amino acids: CASSTTRGSRNVQFF. The CDR3 DNA is TGTGCCAGCTCAACTACTAGAGGGAGCAGAAATGTGCAGTTCTTC.

Regarding this clonotype: A much larger clonotype is one base distant, so this may be a read error. This chain uses TRBV29-1 with TRBJ2-7; D is possibly TRBD2 (5 bases). Per germline, CDR1 SQVTM and CDR2 ANQGSEA. V was pared by 4 bases and J by 3 bases, with 13 bases between. CDR3 length equals 13 residues. The CDR3 region has the DNA TGCAGCGTTGTCCTAGCTAGCTACTACGAGCAGTACTTC. Amino acids: CSVVLASYYEQYF.

This clonotype was seen ten or more times. This chain connects TRBV28 to TRBJ2-3, with a tentative D call TRBD2 (5 bases). Trimming took 3 bases from V and 0 from J, leaving 7 bases between them. The V gene's germline CDR1 is MDHEN and CDR2 SYDVKM. The CDR3 extends over 14 amino acids. The chain's CDR3 is CASSLTGSTDTQYF. CDR3 in DNA: TGTGCCAGCAGTTTGACGGGAAGCACAGATACGCAGTATTTT.

This clonotype was recorded many times. The chain couples TRBV14 to TRBJ2-6; D gene ambiguous. Trimming pared 1 base from V and 1 base from J, leaving 8 bases between. Per the germline V gene, CDR1 is SGHDN and CDR2 is FVKESK. This CDR3 comprises 16 residues. CDR3 DNA: TGTGCCAGCAGCCAAGGCATTCCATCTGGGGCCAACGTCCTGACTTTC. It specifies CASSQGIPSGANVLTF.

As regards this clonotype: A read error may be the cause here, since a much bigger clone is one base away. This sequence joins TRBV6-5 and TRBJ2-7, with TRBD2 as a possible D gene (5 bases). Germline assignment: CDR1 MNHEY and CDR2 SVGAGI. The CDR3 extends over 13 amino acids. CDR3 in amino acids: CAGSYATAGEQYF. Written as DNA, the CDR3 is TGTGCCGGCAGTTACGCTACCGCGGGCGAGCAGTACTTC.